This T cell receptor (beta chain) was sequenced for a study of patients and donors after allogeneic stem cell transplantation. This CDR3 is 15 amino acids long. TCRdb re-called the RT-PCR reads with MiXCR, one entry per CDR3 protein. The repertoire consists of about 150,000 distinct CDR3 sequences, with roughly two fifths occurring once and the leading ten covering 40% to 55%. This clonotype was counted many times. The sample consisted of blood, either unsorted or a sorted T cell fraction (not recorded which). This receptor was obtained from a human donor who was either an allogeneic HSCT recipient or a stem cell or donor lymphocyte infusion donor (not recorded which). It is not recorded whose cells these are; they may come from a transplant donor. The rearrangement uses TRBV21-1 and TRBJ2-7; TRBD1 reflects the table's D call only, with no check against the DNA. TRBV21-1 is shown as a pseudogene. This CDR3 is CASTPGQGSSYEQYF. The CDR3 coding sequence is TGTGCCAGCACCCCGGGACAGGGGAGCTCCTACGAGCAGTACTTC.